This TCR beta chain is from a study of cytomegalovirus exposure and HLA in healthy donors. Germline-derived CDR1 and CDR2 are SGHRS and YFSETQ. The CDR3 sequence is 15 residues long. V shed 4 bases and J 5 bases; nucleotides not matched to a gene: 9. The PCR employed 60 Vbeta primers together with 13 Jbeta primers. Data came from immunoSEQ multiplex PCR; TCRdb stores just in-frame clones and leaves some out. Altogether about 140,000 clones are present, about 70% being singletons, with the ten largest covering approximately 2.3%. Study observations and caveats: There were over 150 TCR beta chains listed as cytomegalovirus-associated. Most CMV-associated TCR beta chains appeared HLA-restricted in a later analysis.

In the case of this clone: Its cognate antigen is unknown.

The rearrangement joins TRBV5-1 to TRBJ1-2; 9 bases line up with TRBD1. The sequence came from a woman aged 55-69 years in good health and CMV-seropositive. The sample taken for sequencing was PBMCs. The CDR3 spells CASSLLTGGGYGYTF. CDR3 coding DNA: TGCGCCAGCAGCCTCCTTACAGGGGGCGGGTATGGCTACACCTTC.